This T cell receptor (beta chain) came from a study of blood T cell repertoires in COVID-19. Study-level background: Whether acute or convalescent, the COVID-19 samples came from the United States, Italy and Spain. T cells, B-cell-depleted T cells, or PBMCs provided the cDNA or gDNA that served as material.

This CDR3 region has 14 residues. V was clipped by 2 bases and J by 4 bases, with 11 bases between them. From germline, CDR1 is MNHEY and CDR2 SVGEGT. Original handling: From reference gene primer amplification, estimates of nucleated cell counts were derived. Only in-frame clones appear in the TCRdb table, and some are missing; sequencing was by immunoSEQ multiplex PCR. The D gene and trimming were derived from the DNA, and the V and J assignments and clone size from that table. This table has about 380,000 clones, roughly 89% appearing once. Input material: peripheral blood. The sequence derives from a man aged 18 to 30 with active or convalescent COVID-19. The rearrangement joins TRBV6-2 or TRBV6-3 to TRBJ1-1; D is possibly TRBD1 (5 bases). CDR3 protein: CASSYQGSATEAFF. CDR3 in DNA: TGTGCCAGCAGTTACCAGGGCTCGGCCACTGAAGCTTTCTTT.